The next 15 T cell receptor beta chains were all read from a single sample in a study of blood T cell repertoires in COVID-19 (dated by TCRdb to the early 2020s). The library was produced with the immunoSEQ multiplex PCR assay. As stored in TCRdb, this immuneACCESS dataset retains in-frame rearrangements with V and J assigned. A fraction of the clones does not appear; measured against another copy, unresolved V genes explain less than half of the discrepancy, and the remainder lacks a known reason. In this sample the table shows approximately 260,000 clones, roughly 88% of which occur a single time. Jointly, the top ten make up 1% to 1.5% of the sample. Sequencing was performed on PBMCs or T cells enriched from blood (not recorded which). The source of these receptors is a woman aged 40 to 50 with acute COVID-19.

V and J are TRBV11-2 and TRBJ1-3; TRBD1 aligns across 8 bases. Germline values: CDR1 SGHAT, CDR2 FQNNGV. The CDR3 consists of 17 residues. Trimming took 6 bases from V and 2 from J; bases not matched to a gene: 12. CDR3 DNA: TGTGCCAGCAGGCACCGACAGGGGACAATCGCTGGAAACACCATATATTTT. This gives the protein CASRHRQGTIAGNTIYF. The full variable domain, in which reference TRBV11-2 and TRBJ1-3 provide the parts outside the CDR3, is EAGVAQSPRYKIIEKRQSVAFWCNPISGHATLYWYQQILGQGPKLLIQFQNNGVVDDSQLPKDRFSAERLKGVDSTLKIQPAKLEDSAVYLCASRHRQGTIAGNTIYFGEGSWLTVV.

The chain recombines TRBV2 with TRBJ1-2, with D perhaps matching TRBD1 (6 bases). The CDR3 is 15 amino acids. From germline, CDR1 is SNHLY and CDR2 FYNNEI. V was cut by 4 bases and J by 0 bases, with 12 bases left in between. The CDR3 loop is CASSVSGGANYGYTF. DNA for the CDR3: TGTGCCAGCAGTGTCAGTGGGGGCGCTAACTATGGCTACACCTTC.

A single count supports this clone. V and J are TRBV6-5 and TRBJ2-1, with 12 bases identical to TRBD2. CDR1 is MNHEY and CDR2 is SVGAGI in the germline V gene. The junction had 0 bases not matched to a gene; V was cut back by 0 bases and J by 6 bases. The length of the CDR3 is 15 residues. CDR3 DNA: TGTGCCAGCAGTTACTCGACTAGCGGGAGCAATGAGCAGTTCTTC. This translates into CASSYSTSGSNEQFF.

The chain links TRBV27 to TRBJ2-1, with D tentatively TRBD2 (6 bases). The CDR3 covers 17 residues. CDR1 is MNHEY, CDR2 SMNVEV, per germline (reference sequence). The germline V and J ends were trimmed by 6 bases and 4 bases, with 22 bases remaining between them. The CDR3, as DNA: TGTGCCAGCAGACCACATGCTGGGGGAGGAGGTTACAATGAGCAGTTCTTC. Its protein is CASRPHAGGGGYNEQFF.

The V gene is TRBV9, the J gene TRBJ1-2; D uncertain. The CDR3 runs to 18 residues. Germline V lookup: CDR1 SGDLS, CDR2 YYNGEE. The germline V and J ends were trimmed by 0 bases and 8 bases, with 26 bases remaining between them. DNA for the CDR3: TGTGCCAGCAGCGTAGCTATGGCCCCTGAGGGAGAAACGGGCGGCTACACCTTC. The encoded protein is CASSVAMAPEGETGGYTF.

The chain is built from TRBV24-1 and TRBJ1-5; 7 bases align to TRBD1. The CDR3 totals 17 residues. Germline CDR1 reads KGHDR; CDR2 reads SFDVKD. The trim removed 0 bases at V and 5 bases at J, leaving 9 bases unmatched. The CDR3 sequence: CATSDLLVVTGDQPQHF. The CDR3 bases are TGTGCCACCAGTGATTTGCTCGTCGTCACAGGGGATCAGCCCCAGCATTTT.

This chain uses TRBV7-9 with TRBJ1-6; 10 bases match TRBD1. Looked up from germline, CDR1 is SEHNR and CDR2 is FQNEAQ (reference sequence). The CDR3 is 15 amino acids. The J segment lost 6 bases and the V segment lost 5 bases, leaving 4 bases of the junction unmatched. In nucleotides, the CDR3 is TGTGCCAGCAGCCCGGGACAGGGGATTAATTCACCCCTCCACTTT. Its translation is CASSPGQGINSPLHF.

This clone has a handful of counts. This chain uses TRBV4-3 with TRBJ1-4; the D is unclear. The V end was cut by 1 base, the J end by 0 bases, with 15 bases between. There are 18 residues in the CDR3. Germline V gene lookup returns CDR1 LGHNA and CDR2 YSLEER. The CDR3 DNA is TGCGCCAGCAGCCAAGCCCTCCAGGCCCCTGCAACTAATGAAAAACTGTTTTTT. It codes for CASSQALQAPATNEKLFF.

Details on this clone: The junction differs from germline at one of its ends, possibly a read error. The V call is TRBV4-1, the J call TRBJ1-2, with 7 bases that match TRBD1. Germline V CDR1 and CDR2: MGHRA, YSYEKL. CDR3 length equals 14 residues. The CDR3 loop reads CASSQVQSGTAQSF. The CDR3 DNA is TGCGCCAGCAGCCAAGTCCAATCAGGGACAGCGCAAAGCTTC.

The chain recombines TRBV21-1 with TRBJ1-1; TRBD1 is the table's D call and was not checked against the DNA. TRBV21-1 is a known pseudogene. The CDR3 is 15 residues long. The CDR3 spells CASRLPGQGDTEAFF. The CDR3 bases are TGTGCCAGCCGACTGCCCGGACAGGGGGACACTGAAGCTTTCTTT.

The chain combines TRBV5-4 with TRBJ2-1; tentatively, D is TRBD1 (6 bases). This CDR3 has 16 amino acids. Between the trimmed V and J ends, which lost 5 bases and 0 bases, there was a span of 15 bases. Germline V gene lookup returns CDR1 SGHNT and CDR2 YYREEE (reference sequence). CDR3: CASSEQGGSSYNEQFF. As DNA, the CDR3 is TGTGCCAGCAGTGAACAGGGTGGAAGCTCCTACAATGAGCAGTTCTTC. Using reference TRBV5-4 and TRBJ2-1 for the parts outside the CDR3, the full variable domain is ETGVTQSPTHLIKTRGQQVTLRCSSQSGHNTVSWYQQALGQGPQFIFQYYREEENGRGNFPPRFSGLQFPNYSSELNVNALELDDSALYLCASSEQGGSSYNEQFFGPGTRLTVL.

The rearrangement joins TRBV18 to TRBJ2-1; 11 positions agree with TRBD2. Germline assignment: CDR1 KGHSH and CDR2 LQKENI. V dropped 5 bases and J dropped 5; count of bases not matched to a gene: 11. The CDR3 runs to 17 residues. The CDR3 coding sequence is TGTGCCAGCTCAAAACCAACTACTAGCGGGAGAAACAATGAGCAGTTCTTC. Amino acid sequence: CASSKPTTSGRNNEQFF.

The genes are TRBV18 and TRBJ2-1; D ambiguous. V lost 3 bases and J 0 bases, leaving 6 bases between the germline ends. The germline CDR1 and CDR2 sequences are KGHSH and LQKENI. This CDR3 is built from 14 residues. CDR3 sequence: CASSPNSSYNEQFF. The CDR3 nucleotides read TGTGCCAGCTCACCCAATAGCTCCTACAATGAGCAGTTCTTC.

This clone was counted a single time. One end of the junction fails to match germline, which may point to a read error. The chain couples TRBV10-3 to TRBJ1-3, with D perhaps matching TRBD1 (6 bases). This CDR3 region has 16 residues. Germline loops: CDR1 ENHRY, CDR2 SYGVKD. CDR3 in amino acids: CAMSVGQGMRGNTIYF. CDR3 DNA sequence: TGTGCCATGAGTGTTGGTCAGGGGATGAGAGGAAACACCATATATTTT.

This clone occurred many times. The chain has TRBV6-1 and TRBJ2-4; 8 positions match TRBD1. Germline CDR1 reads MNHNS; CDR2 reads SASEGT. J lost 6 bases, V lost 0 bases, and 7 bases had no gene match. The length of the CDR3 is 16 residues. The CDR3 nucleotides are TGTGCCAGCAGTGAAGCTTTTCCAGGGGGCTTAAACATTCAGTACTTC. Protein product: CASSEAFPGGLNIQYF.